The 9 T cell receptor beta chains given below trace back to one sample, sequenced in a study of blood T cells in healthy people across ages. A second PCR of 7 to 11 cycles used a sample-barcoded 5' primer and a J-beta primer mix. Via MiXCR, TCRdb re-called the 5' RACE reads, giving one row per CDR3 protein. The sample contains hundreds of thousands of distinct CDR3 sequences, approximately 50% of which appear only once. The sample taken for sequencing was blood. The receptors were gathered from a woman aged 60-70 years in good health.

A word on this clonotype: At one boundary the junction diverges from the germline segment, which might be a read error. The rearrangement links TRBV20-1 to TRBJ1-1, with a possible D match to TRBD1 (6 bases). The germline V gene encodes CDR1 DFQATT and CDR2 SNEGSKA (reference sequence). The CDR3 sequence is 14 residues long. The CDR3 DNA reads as TGCAGTGCAAAAAGGACAGATAGGAACACGGAAGCTTTCTTT. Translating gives CSAKRTDRNTEAFF.

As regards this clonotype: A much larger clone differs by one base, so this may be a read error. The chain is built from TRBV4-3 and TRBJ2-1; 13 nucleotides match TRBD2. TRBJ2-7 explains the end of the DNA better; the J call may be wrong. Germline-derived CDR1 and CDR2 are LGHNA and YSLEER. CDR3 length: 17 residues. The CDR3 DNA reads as TGCGCCAGCAGCCGGACTAGCGGGGGTAACTACTACAATGAGCAGTACTTC. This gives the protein CASSRTSGGNYYNEQYF.

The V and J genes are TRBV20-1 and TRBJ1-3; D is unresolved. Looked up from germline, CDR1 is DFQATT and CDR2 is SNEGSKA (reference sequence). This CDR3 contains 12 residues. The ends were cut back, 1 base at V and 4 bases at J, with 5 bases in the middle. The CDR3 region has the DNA TGCAGTGCTAGAGTAGGGGGAAACACCATATATTTT. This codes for CSARVGGNTIYF.

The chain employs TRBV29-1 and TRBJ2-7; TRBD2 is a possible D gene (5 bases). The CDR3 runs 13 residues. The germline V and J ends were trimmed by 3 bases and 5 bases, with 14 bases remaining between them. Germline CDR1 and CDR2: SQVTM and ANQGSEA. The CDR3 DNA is TGCAGCGTTGAGCTGCCTAGCAGAGACGAGCAGTACTTC. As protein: CSVELPSRDEQYF.

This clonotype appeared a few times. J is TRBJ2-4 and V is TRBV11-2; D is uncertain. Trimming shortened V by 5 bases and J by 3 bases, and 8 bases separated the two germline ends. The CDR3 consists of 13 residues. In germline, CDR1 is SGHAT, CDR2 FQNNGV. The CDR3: CASSAAVKNIQYF. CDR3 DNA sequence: TGTGCCAGCAGCGCAGCCGTCAAAAACATTCAGTACTTC.

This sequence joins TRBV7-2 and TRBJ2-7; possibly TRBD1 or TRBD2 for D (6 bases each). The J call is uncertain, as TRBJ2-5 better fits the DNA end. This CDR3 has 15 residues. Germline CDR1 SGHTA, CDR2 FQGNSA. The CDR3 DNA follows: TGTGCCAGCAGCTTAGTCCCGGGGGCGTGGGAGACCCAGTACTTC. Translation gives CASSLVPGAWETQYF.

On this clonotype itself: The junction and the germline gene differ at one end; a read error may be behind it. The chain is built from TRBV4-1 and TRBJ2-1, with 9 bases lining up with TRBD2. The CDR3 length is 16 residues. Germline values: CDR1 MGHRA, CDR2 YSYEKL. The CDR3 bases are TGCGCCAGCAGCCCCTTAGCGGGAGCAAGTGACAATGGGCAGTTCTTC. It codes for CASSPLAGASDNGQFF.

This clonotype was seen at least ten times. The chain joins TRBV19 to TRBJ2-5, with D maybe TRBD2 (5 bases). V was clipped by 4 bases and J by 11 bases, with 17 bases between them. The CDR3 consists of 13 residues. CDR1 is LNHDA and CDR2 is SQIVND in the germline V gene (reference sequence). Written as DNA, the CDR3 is TGTGCCAGTAGTAATCGGGGTGGAAATGAGCAGTACTTC. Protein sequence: CASSNRGGNEQYF.

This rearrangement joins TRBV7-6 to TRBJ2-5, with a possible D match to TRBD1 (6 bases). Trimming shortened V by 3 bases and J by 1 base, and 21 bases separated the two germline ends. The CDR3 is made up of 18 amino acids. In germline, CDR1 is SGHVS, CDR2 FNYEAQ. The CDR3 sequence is CASSLLQGGVPSQETQYF. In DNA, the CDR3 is TGTGCCAGCAGCTTGCTACAGGGTGGGGTGCCGTCCCAAGAGACCCAGTACTTC.